This TCR beta chain was recovered during a study of blood T cell repertoires in COVID-19. Method: immunoSEQ multiplex PCR; TCRdb's copy keeps in-frame clones and lacks some. Of 190,000 or so clones in the sample, around 86% were seen once. The CDR3 spans 13 residues. Looked up from germline, CDR1 is LNHNV and CDR2 is YYDKDF (reference sequence). V was cut by 2 bases and J by 5 bases, with 10 bases left in between. The gene calls are TRBV15 and TRBJ2-7; weak D call: TRBD1 (5 bases). This receptor was taken from a man between 35 and 55 years old with acute or convalescent COVID-19. The sample was peripheral blood. CDR3 nucleotides: TGTGCCACCAGCAGAAGGCAGGGCGACGAGCAGTACTTC. It encodes CATSRRQGDEQYF.